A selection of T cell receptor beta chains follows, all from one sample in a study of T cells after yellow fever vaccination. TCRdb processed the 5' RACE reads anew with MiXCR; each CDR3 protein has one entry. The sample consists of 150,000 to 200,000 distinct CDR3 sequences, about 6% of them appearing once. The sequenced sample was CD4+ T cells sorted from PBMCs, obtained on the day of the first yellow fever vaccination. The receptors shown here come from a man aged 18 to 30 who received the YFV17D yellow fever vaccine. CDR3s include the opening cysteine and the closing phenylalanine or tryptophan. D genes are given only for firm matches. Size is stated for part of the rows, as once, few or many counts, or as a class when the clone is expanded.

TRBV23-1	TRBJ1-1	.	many	TGCGCCAGCAGTCGGCCCTCGGGTCCGGGGACTGAAGCTTTCTTT	CASSRPSGPGTEAFF
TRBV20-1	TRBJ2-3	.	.	TGCAGTGCTCGCGTGGCGGCAACCCCATATACCACAGATACGCAGTATTTT	CSARVAATPYTTDTQYF
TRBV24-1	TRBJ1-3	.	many	TGTGCCACCAGTGATTCCGGTACGGGGGGAAACACCATATATTTT	CATSDSGTGGNTIYF
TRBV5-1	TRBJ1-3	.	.	TGCGCCAGCAGCTTGGCCGGGAGCTCTGGAAACACCATATATTTT	CASSLAGSSGNTIYF
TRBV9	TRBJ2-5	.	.	TGTGCCAGCAGCGTAGTCAGCGGAGGGCAAGAGACCCAGTACTTC	CASSVVSGGQETQYF
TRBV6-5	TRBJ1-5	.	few	TGTGCCAGCAGCCCTTTGTGGGTCAGCAATCAGCCCCAGCATTTT	CASSPLWVSNQPQHF
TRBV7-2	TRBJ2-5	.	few	TGTGCCAGCAGCTTCACTAGGGTCGCAGAGACCCAGTACTTC	CASSFTRVAETQYF
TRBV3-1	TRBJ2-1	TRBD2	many	TGTGCCAGCAGCCTCGGGACTAGCGGGTACAATGAGCAGTTCTTC	CASSLGTSGYNEQFF
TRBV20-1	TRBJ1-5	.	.	TGCAGTGCTGGGCAGGGCGGAGGGAATCAGCCCCAGCATTTT	CSAGQGGGNQPQHF
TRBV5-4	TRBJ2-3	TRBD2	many	TGTGCCAGCAGCTCCGGGGTAGCGGGGGGGCGAAAAGATACGCAGTATTTT	CASSSGVAGGRKDTQYF
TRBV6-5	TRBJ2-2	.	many	TGTGCCAGCTGCGCCCAGGGGTCCGGGGAGCTGTTTTTT	CASCAQGSGELFF
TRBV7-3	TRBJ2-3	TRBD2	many	TGTGCCAGCAGCAATACTCGTAGCGGGGGCCTACTCACAGATACGCAGTATTTT	CASSNTRSGGLLTDTQYF
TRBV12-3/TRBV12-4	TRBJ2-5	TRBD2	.	TGTGCCAGCAGCCGGCGGGGGGGCGGAGAGACCCAGTACTTC	CASSRRGGGETQYF
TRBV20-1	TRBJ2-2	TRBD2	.	TGCAGTGCACGGACTAGCGGGGGCCAACGGACCGGGGAGCTGTTTTTT	CSARTSGGQRTGELFF
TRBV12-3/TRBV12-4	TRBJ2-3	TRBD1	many	TGTGCCAGCAGTCCCCAGGGGGTTAGCACAGATACGCAGTATTTT	CASSPQGVSTDTQYF
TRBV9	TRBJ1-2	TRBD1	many	TGTGCCAGCACCCAGGGAGGGACAGTCAAGGGCTACACCTTC	CASTQGGTVKGYTF
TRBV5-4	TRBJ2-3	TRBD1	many	TGTGCCAGCAGCTTCGACAGGGGAACAGATACGCAGTATTTT	CASSFDRGTDTQYF
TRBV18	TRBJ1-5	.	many	TGTGCCAGCTCACAGGAGCATAGCAATCAGCCCCAGCATTTT	CASSQEHSNQPQHF
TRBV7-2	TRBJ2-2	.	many	TGTGCCAGCAGCCGGATGGGCTATAACACCGGGGAGCTGTTTTTT	CASSRMGYNTGELFF
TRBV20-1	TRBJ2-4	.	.	TGCAGTGCTAGAGAGGCCCAGCTAGCCAAAAACATTCAGTACTTC	CSAREAQLAKNIQYF
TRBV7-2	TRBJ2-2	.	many	TGTGCCAGCAGCTTAGAAAGGCTGCGGGAAGGGGAGCTGTTTTTT	CASSLERLREGELFF
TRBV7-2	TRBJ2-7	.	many	TGTGCCAGCAGCCTCAATTTCTACGAGCAGTACTTC	CASSLNFYEQYF
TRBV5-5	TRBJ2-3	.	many	TGTGCCAGCAGCTTGGCGTTGGATACGCAGTATTTT	CASSLALDTQYF
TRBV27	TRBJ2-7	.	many	TGTGCCAGCGGGTTGGGACTCCCCTACGAGCAGTACTTC	CASGLGLPYEQYF
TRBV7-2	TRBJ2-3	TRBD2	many	TGTGCCAGCAGCCTAAGACTAGCGGGGGATAGGACAGATACGCAGTATTTT	CASSLRLAGDRTDTQYF
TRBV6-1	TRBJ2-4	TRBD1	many	TGTGCCAGCAGTACCGGGACAGGGGCGGCCAAAAACATTCAGTACTTC	CASSTGTGAAKNIQYF
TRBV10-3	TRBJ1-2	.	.	TGTGCCATCAGTCCAACGGCAGCGCTAGCTAACTATGGCTACACCTTC	CAISPTAALANYGYTF
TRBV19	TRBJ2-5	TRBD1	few	TGTGCCAGTAGTGCCCGACAGGGAAGAGAGACCCAGTACTTC	CASSARQGRETQYF
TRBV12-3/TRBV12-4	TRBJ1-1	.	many	TGTGCCAGCAGTTATCAGGGTCCTGAAGCTTTCTTT	CASSYQGPEAFF
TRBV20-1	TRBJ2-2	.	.	TGCAGTGCTAGAGGGTTCCAAGCGGGTGTCACCGGGGAGCTGTTTTTT	CSARGFQAGVTGELFF
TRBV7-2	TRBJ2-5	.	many	TGTGCCAGCAGCTTAGTAGTGCGGGAGACCCAGTACTTC	CASSLVVRETQYF
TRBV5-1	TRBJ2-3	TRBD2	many	TGCGCCAGTAGCGGGGGGGCCTCAGATACGCAGTATTTT	CASSGGASDTQYF
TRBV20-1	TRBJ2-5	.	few	TGCAGTGCTAGAGGCCCAGACTACCAAGAGACCCAGTACTTC	CSARGPDYQETQYF
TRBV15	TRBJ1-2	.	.	TGTGCCACCAGCAGAGATCTCCCAGGGCACGGCTACACCTTC	CATSRDLPGHGYTF
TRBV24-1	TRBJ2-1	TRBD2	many	TGTGCCACCATAATTAGCGGGAACCCCTCCTACAATGAGCAGTTCTTC	CATIISGNPSYNEQFF
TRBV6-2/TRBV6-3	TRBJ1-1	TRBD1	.	TGTGCCAGCAGTTCCCCACAGGCAGGGGGTCCTGGTACTGAAGCTTTCTTT	CASSSPQAGGPGTEAFF
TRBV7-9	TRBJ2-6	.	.	TGTGCCAGCAGCAAACGGGTATCCCGTAACCACGTCCTGACTTTC	CASSKRVSRNHVLTF
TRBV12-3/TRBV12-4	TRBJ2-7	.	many	TGTGCCAGCAGCAGGGGTCACGAGCAGTACTTC	CASSRGHEQYF
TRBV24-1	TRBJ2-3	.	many	TGTGCCACCAGCGAGGGGGGGGTAGGAGATACGCAGTATTTT	CATSEGGVGDTQYF
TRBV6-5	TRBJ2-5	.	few	TGTGCCAGCAGTTACAACCCCCAGGGTCGGGAGACCCAGTACTTC	CASSYNPQGRETQYF
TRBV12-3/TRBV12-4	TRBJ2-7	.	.	TGTGCCAGCAGTTTTGGGGGCTACGAGCAGTACTTC	CASSFGGYEQYF
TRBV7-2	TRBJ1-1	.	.	TGTGCCAGCAGCTTAGGACCCCCCGGAGCTTTCTTT	CASSLGPPGAFF
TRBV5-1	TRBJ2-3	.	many	TGCGCCAGCAGCTTGCCCTCCAGGTCCACCACAGATACGCAGTATTTT	CASSLPSRSTTDTQYF
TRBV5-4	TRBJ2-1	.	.	TGTGCCAGCAGCCCCGGGGACGAATACGATGAGCAGTTCTTC	CASSPGDEYDEQFF
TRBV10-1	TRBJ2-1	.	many	TGCGCCAGCAGTGTTTCAGGGATGTCCTACAATGAGCAGTTCTTC	CASSVSGMSYNEQFF
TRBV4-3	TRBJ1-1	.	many	TGCGCCAGCAGCCAGCGCCGATCTGAGACTGAAGCTTTCTTT	CASSQRRSETEAFF
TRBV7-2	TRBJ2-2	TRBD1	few	TGTGCCAGTAGGACAGGCGGTGGCACCGGGGAGCTGTTTTTT	CASRTGGGTGELFF
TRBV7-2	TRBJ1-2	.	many	TGTGCCAGCACCCCTCCCACGACAGCCGTCTATGGCTACACCTTC	CASTPPTTAVYGYTF
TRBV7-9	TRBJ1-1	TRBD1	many	TGTGCCAGCAGCTTTCAGGGGGCGGACACTGAAGCTTTCTTT	CASSFQGADTEAFF
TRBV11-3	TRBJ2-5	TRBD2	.	TGTGCCAGCAGCCCCAGCGGGGACGGGGCCCAGTACTTC	CASSPSGDGAQYF
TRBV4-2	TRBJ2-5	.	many	TGTGCCAGCAGCCCGACAGTGACGGTATCGAGTCAAGAGACCCAGTACTTC	CASSPTVTVSSQETQYF
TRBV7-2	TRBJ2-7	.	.	TGTGCCAGCAGCTCTGCGCGGGGAGCTCAAGCGGGTTACGAGCAGTACTTC	CASSSARGAQAGYEQYF
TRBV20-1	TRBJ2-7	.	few	TGCAGTGCCAAGCAGGGCTACGAGCAGTACTTC	CSAKQGYEQYF
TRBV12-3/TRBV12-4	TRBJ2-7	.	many	TGTGCCAGCAACCAAAAGGGGAGGGAGCAGTACTTC	CASNQKGREQYF
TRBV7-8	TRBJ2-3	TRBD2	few	TGTGCCAGCAGCTTAGACCCCTCAGCGGGGGGGCCCTTTTTT	CASSLDPSAGGPFF
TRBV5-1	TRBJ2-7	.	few	TGCGCCAGCAGCCCACGGACGGAGACCTACGAGCAGTACTTC	CASSPRTETYEQYF
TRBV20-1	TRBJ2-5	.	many	TGCAGTGCTAGAGTGGGGGGACTCCAAGAGACCCAGTACTTC	CSARVGGLQETQYF